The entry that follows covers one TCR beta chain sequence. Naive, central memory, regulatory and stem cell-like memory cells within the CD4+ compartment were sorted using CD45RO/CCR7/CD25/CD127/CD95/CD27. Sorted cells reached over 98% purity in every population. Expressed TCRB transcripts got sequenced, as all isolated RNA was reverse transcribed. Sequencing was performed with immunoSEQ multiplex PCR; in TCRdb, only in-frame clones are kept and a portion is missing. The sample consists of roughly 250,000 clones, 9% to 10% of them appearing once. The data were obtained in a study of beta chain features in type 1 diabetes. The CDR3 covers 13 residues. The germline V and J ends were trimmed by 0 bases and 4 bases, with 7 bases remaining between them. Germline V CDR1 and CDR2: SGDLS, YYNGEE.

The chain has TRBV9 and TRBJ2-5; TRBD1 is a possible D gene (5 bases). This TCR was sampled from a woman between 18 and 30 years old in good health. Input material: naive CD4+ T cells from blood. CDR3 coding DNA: TGTGCCAGCAGCGTAGGAAGGGGAGAGACCCAGTACTTC. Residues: CASSVGRGETQYF.